This passage covers 18 T cell receptor beta chains from one sample sequenced in a study of cytomegalovirus exposure and HLA in healthy donors. Here immunoSEQ multiplex PCR was the method, and the copy in TCRdb shows in-frame clones only, minus some. The sample has roughly 98,000 clones, roughly 90% seen once; the top ten hold about 5.7%. Sequenced material: PBMCs. Receptors originate from a man aged 18 to 30 in good health and CMV-seropositive.

The rearrangement joins TRBV19 to TRBJ2-5, with 7 bases identical to TRBD2. The V gene's germline CDR1 is LNHDA and CDR2 SQIVND (reference sequence). CDR3 size: 17 residues. J was trimmed by 2 bases and V by 6 bases; bases with no gene match: 15. The CDR3 DNA follows: TGTGCCAGTAGCCCTCTAAGATTAGCGGGCCTTCAAGAGACCCAGTACTTC. As protein: CASSPLRLAGLQETQYF.

The V call is TRBV28, the J call TRBJ2-5, with TRBD2 as a possible D gene (6 bases). V lost 4 bases and J lost 7, with 22 bases in between. The CDR3 covers 16 residues. Germline CDR1 reads MDHEN; CDR2 reads SYDVKM. As DNA, the CDR3 is TGTGCCAGCAGTTCATTACCGGACGGGGACGGGGGGACCCAGTACTTC. Protein: CASSSLPDGDGGTQYF.

The chain combines TRBV11-3 with TRBJ2-1; the D gene is possibly TRBD2 (6 bases). Trimming cost V 0 bases and J 4 bases, with 19 bases left between them. The CDR3 sequence is 18 residues long. CDR1 SGHNT and CDR2 YENEEA come from the germline V gene. CDR3 bases: TGTGCCAGCAGCTTAGAGCAAGGCGGGACCCAAAGTTACAATGAGCAGTTCTTC. It yields the protein CASSLEQGGTQSYNEQFF.

The rearrangement links TRBV5-6 to TRBJ2-7, with 7 bases lining up with TRBD1. With V trimmed by 3 bases and J by 3 bases, 3 bases remained unmatched. CDR1 is SGHDT, CDR2 YYEEEE, per germline. This CDR3 region has 13 residues. The CDR3 coding sequence is TGTGCCAGCAGCTACAGGGGTAGCTACGAGCAGTACTTC. As protein: CASSYRGSYEQYF.

The chain combines TRBV18 with TRBJ2-7; 9 bases agree with TRBD2. Germline lookup yields CDR1 KGHSH and CDR2 LQKENI. J gave up 6 bases and V 1 base, and 7 bases lay outside the gene matches. The CDR3 length is 15 residues. CDR3 bases: TGTGCCAGCTCACCACGGGCGGGAGGGCCTCGCGAGCAGTACTTC. Protein sequence: CASSPRAGGPREQYF. The variable domain in full, with the rest retrieved from reference TRBV18 and TRBJ2-7, is NAGVMQNPRHLVRRRGQEARLRCSPMKGHSHVYWYRQLPEEGLKFMVYLQKENIIDESGMPKERFSAEFPKEGPSILRIQQVVRGDSAAYFCASSPRAGGPREQYFGPGTRLTVT.

On this clone: The germline gene is not matched at one end of the junction; a read error may be the cause. This chain connects TRBV11-2 to TRBJ1-2; the D gene is possibly TRBD1 (5 bases). The CDR3 is made up of 13 amino acids. The germline V gene encodes CDR1 SGHAT and CDR2 FQNNGV. In DNA form, the CDR3 reads TGTGCCAGCAGCTTTACGACGGGGGAAGGTCGGCACTTC. The encoded protein is CASSFTTGEGRHF.

The chain links TRBV7-9 to TRBJ2-2; 8 nucleotides agree with TRBD2. The junction had 5 bases not matched to a gene; V was cut back by 5 bases and J by 0 bases. The CDR3 has 16 amino acids. CDR1 and CDR2 (germline): SEHNR, FQNEAQ (reference sequence). The CDR3 nucleotides read TGTGCCAGCAGCCCGCCGGGGGGGCCGAACACCGGGGAGCTGTTTTTT. Translating gives CASSPPGGPNTGELFF. Looking up the rest from reference TRBV7-9 and TRBJ2-2 gives the full variable domain: DTGVSQNPRHKITKRGQNVTFRCDPISEHNRLYWYRQTLGQGPEFLTYFQNEAQLEKSRLLSDRFSAERPKGSFSTLEIQRTEQGDSAMYLCASSPPGGPNTGELFFGEGSRLTVL.

The chain combines TRBV19 with TRBJ1-4; 10 bases are shared with TRBD1. This CDR3 contains 14 residues. Unmatched junction bases numbered 6, after V lost 6 bases and J lost 8 bases. From germline, CDR1 is LNHDA and CDR2 SQIVND (reference sequence). As DNA, the CDR3 is TGTGCCAGTAGGAGACAGGGGGCTGAAGAAAAACTGTTTTTT. Translated, it gives CASRRQGAEEKLFF.

The rearrangement joins TRBV6-1 to TRBJ1-2; no reliable D call. CDR1 MNHNS and CDR2 SASEGT come from the germline V gene. There are 15 residues in the CDR3. V was clipped by 0 bases and J by 6 bases, with 14 bases between them. In DNA form, the CDR3 reads TGTGCCAGCAGTGAAGCGCTTGGGCCAAACGATGGCTACACCTTC. It codes for CASSEALGPNDGYTF.

This chain uses TRBV27 with TRBJ2-7, with 9 bases aligning to TRBD1. V trimming: 5 bases; J trimming: 5 bases; junction bases outside the gene matches: 13. The CDR3 runs to 16 residues. CDR1 MNHEY and CDR2 SMNVEV come from the germline V gene (reference sequence). The CDR3 DNA is TGTGCCAGCAGTCCATTATCTAGACAGGGGGTCCACGAGCAGTACTTC. It codes for CASSPLSRQGVHEQYF.

This rearrangement joins TRBV9 to TRBJ2-2; 10 bases agree with TRBD2. The length of the CDR3 is 17 residues. With 3 bases clipped from V and 5 bases from J, the junction kept 10 bases outside the gene matches. The V gene's germline CDR1 is SGDLS and CDR2 YYNGEE. The CDR3 nucleotides are TGTGCCAGCAGCGCCCAAAGCGGGGGGGCCCGAACCGGGGAGCTGTTTTTT. As protein: CASSAQSGGARTGELFF. The full variable domain, in which reference TRBV9 and TRBJ2-2 provide the parts outside the CDR3, is DSGVTQTPKHLITATGQRVTLRCSPRSGDLSVYWYQQSLDQGLQFLIQYYNGEERAKGNILERFSAQQFPDLHSELNLSSLELGDSALYFCASSAQSGGARTGELFFGEGSRLTVL.

V and J are TRBV15 and TRBJ2-3; TRBD1 might be the D (6 bases). Trimming stripped 0 bases from V and 2 bases from J, with 21 bases between. Germline V gene data show CDR1 as LNHNV and CDR2 as YYDKDF (reference sequence). CDR3 length: 19 amino acids. The CDR3 sequence: CATSRDNLGAANPTDTQYF. As DNA, the CDR3 is TGTGCCACCAGCAGAGATAATTTGGGGGCGGCTAACCCCACAGATACGCAGTATTTT.

This chain uses TRBV2 with TRBJ1-5; TRBD1 might be the D (5 bases). Germline-derived CDR1 and CDR2 are SNHLY and FYNNEI. The V gene lost 2 bases and the J gene lost 1 base, with 15 bases spanning the gap. There are 17 residues in the CDR3. CDR3 sequence: CASSEYGGWRSNQPQHF. The CDR3 region has the DNA TGTGCCAGCAGTGAATACGGGGGTTGGCGAAGCAATCAGCCCCAGCATTTT.

The count of this clone is one. This chain connects TRBV7-9 to TRBJ2-3; 13 nucleotides agree with TRBD2. There are 17 residues in the CDR3. The germline V gene encodes CDR1 SEHNR and CDR2 FQNEAQ (reference sequence). Germline trimming cut 5 bases from V and 6 bases from J; bases unmatched to any gene: 11. This CDR3 is CASSARRGLAGADTQYF. CDR3 nucleotides: TGTGCCAGCAGCGCGAGAAGAGGACTAGCGGGGGCTGATACGCAGTATTTT. Complete variable domain (other parts from reference TRBV7-9 and TRBJ2-3): DTGVSQNPRHKITKRGQNVTFRCDPISEHNRLYWYRQTLGQGPEFLTYFQNEAQLEKSRLLSDRFSAERPKGSFSTLEIQRTEQGDSAMYLCASSARRGLAGADTQYFGPGTRLTVL.

The table lists this clone with a count of one. The chain couples TRBV29-1 to TRBJ1-4, with D possibly matching TRBD1 (5 bases). Germline CDR1 reads SQVTM; CDR2 reads ANQGSEA. This CDR3 is built from 13 residues. The V gene lost 7 bases and the J gene lost 3 bases, with 12 bases spanning the gap. The chain's CDR3 is CSAGSGSNEKLFF. CDR3 nucleotide sequence: TGCAGCGCCGGATCAGGGTCTAATGAAAAACTGTTTTTT.

The chain uses TRBV7-3 and TRBJ2-1; the match to TRBD2 covers 14 bases. Germline CDR1 and CDR2: SGHTA and FQGTGA. V lost 1 base and J lost 8; bases outside the gene matches: 4. CDR3 length equals 16 residues. CDR3 sequence: CASSLRGLAGADEQFF. CDR3 DNA sequence: TGTGCCAGCAGCTTAAGGGGACTAGCGGGAGCGGATGAGCAGTTCTTC.

The chain uses TRBV7-3 and TRBJ1-5, with 9 bases identical to TRBD1. V shed 4 bases and J 6 bases; nucleotides not matched to a gene: 10. This CDR3 has 16 amino acids. Germline lookup yields CDR1 SGHTA and CDR2 FQGTGA. This chain's CDR3 is CASSSNYRGLCQPQHF. CDR3 sequence (DNA): TGTGCCAGCAGCTCAAATTACAGGGGGCTTTGTCAGCCCCAGCATTTT.

The rearrangement links TRBV27 to TRBJ2-2, with 7 nucleotides matching TRBD1. This CDR3 comprises 15 residues. The germline V gene encodes CDR1 MNHEY and CDR2 SMNVEV (reference sequence). Trimming took 6 bases from V and 5 from J; bases not matched to a gene: 9. CDR3 DNA sequence: TGTGCCAGCAGAAACTCCGGACAGGCAACCGGGGAGCTGTTTTTT. As protein: CASRNSGQATGELFF.